A selection of T cell receptor beta chains follows, all from one sample in a study of blood T cell repertoires in COVID-19. Repertoires were generated with immunoSEQ multiplex PCR, while TCRdb's copy carries only in-frame clones and drops some. The repertoire holds about 69,000 clones, with roughly four fifths as singletons. The source material was peripheral blood. These receptor sequences come from a man aged 50-60 years with COVID-19, enrolled during active disease. CDR3s include the opening cysteine and the closing phenylalanine or tryptophan. Each record gives: CDR3 length, J gene, D gene, V gene, clone size, CDR3 DNA, CDR3 protein. The D gene is left open where the match is weak. Not every row has a clone size; where given, it reads once, few, many or a size class.

CDR3 length: 15; J gene: TRBJ1-5; D gene: NA; V gene: TRBV6-5; clone size: NA; CDR3 DNA: TGTGCCAGCAGACCCCCGGGCCCCCAGGGGCAGCCCCAGCATTTT; CDR3 protein: CASRPPGPQGQPQHF
CDR3 length: 11; J gene: TRBJ2-3; D gene: NA; V gene: TRBV2; clone size: once; CDR3 DNA: TGTGCCAGCAGTGAAGGGACAGCTCAGTATTTT; CDR3 protein: CASSEGTAQYF
CDR3 length: 14; J gene: TRBJ1-1; D gene: TRBD1; V gene: TRBV5-4; clone size: NA; CDR3 DNA: TGTGCCAGCAGCTCGGGACAGATGAACACTGAAGCTTTCTTT; CDR3 protein: CASSSGQMNTEAFF
CDR3 length: 19; J gene: TRBJ2-3; D gene: TRBD2; V gene: TRBV3-1/TRBV3-2; clone size: NA; CDR3 DNA: TGTGCCAGCAGCCAAGTTGTGGCTAGCGGGGGGTTGAGCACAGATACGCAGTATTTT; CDR3 protein: CASSQVVASGGLSTDTQYF
CDR3 length: 20; J gene: TRBJ2-3; D gene: TRBD1; V gene: TRBV7-9; clone size: NA; CDR3 DNA: TGTGCCAGCAGCAGAAAAAAGGGCGGTCAGGGGGCCTATGAGGCAGATACGCAGTATTTT; CDR3 protein: CASSRKKGGQGAYEADTQYF
CDR3 length: 13; J gene: TRBJ2-5; D gene: NA; V gene: TRBV5-1; clone size: NA; CDR3 DNA: TGCGCCAGCAGCTATGGCAGGGCTCAGACCCAGTACTTC; CDR3 protein: CASSYGRAQTQYF
CDR3 length: 14; J gene: TRBJ1-6; D gene: NA; V gene: TRBV27; clone size: NA; CDR3 DNA: TGTGCCTCTTCGGAGCGGCGAAATAATTCACCCCTCCACTTT; CDR3 protein: CASSERRNNSPLHF
CDR3 length: 17; J gene: TRBJ2-1; D gene: NA; V gene: TRBV19; clone size: few; CDR3 DNA: TGTGCCAGTAGTATACTCCAGGGGACCACAGATTGGAATGAGCAGTTCTTC; CDR3 protein: CASSILQGTTDWNEQFF
CDR3 length: 15; J gene: TRBJ2-5; D gene: NA; V gene: TRBV19; clone size: NA; CDR3 DNA: TGTGCCAGTAGTATCGGGGGACGAGACGTGGAGACCCAGTACTTC; CDR3 protein: CASSIGGRDVETQYF
CDR3 length: 15; J gene: TRBJ2-3; D gene: TRBD1; V gene: TRBV9; clone size: NA; CDR3 DNA: TGTGCCAGCAGCGTACAGGGGGCGGTCGCTGATACGCAGTATTTT; CDR3 protein: CASSVQGAVADTQYF
CDR3 length: 14; J gene: TRBJ2-7; D gene: TRBD1; V gene: TRBV5-4; clone size: once; CDR3 DNA: TGTGCCAGCAGCTTCGGACAGGGGGCGAAAGAGCAGTACTTC; CDR3 protein: CASSFGQGAKEQYF
CDR3 length: 15; J gene: TRBJ1-1; D gene: NA; V gene: TRBV5-1; clone size: NA; CDR3 DNA: TGCGCCAGCAGCTTGGGGCCAGGGGCGAACACTGAAGCTTTCTTT; CDR3 protein: CASSLGPGANTEAFF
CDR3 length: 14; J gene: TRBJ2-5; D gene: TRBD2; V gene: TRBV10-3; clone size: NA; CDR3 DNA: TGTGCCATCGCACTAGCGGGGGGGCAGGAGACCCAGTACTTC; CDR3 protein: CAIALAGGQETQYF
CDR3 length: 13; J gene: TRBJ2-7; D gene: NA; V gene: TRBV12-3/TRBV12-4; clone size: NA; CDR3 DNA: TGTGCCAGCAGGTACGGGACTGGTCCCGAGCAGTACTTC; CDR3 protein: CASRYGTGPEQYF
CDR3 length: 13; J gene: TRBJ1-1; D gene: TRBD1; V gene: TRBV9; clone size: NA; CDR3 DNA: TGTGCCAGCAGCAACAGGGACAGGTCTATAGCTTTCTTT; CDR3 protein: CASSNRDRSIAFF
CDR3 length: 16; J gene: TRBJ1-5; D gene: NA; V gene: TRBV4-2; clone size: few; CDR3 DNA: TGTGCCAGCAGCCAAGATCCGGGGGATTGGGATCAGCCCCAGCATTTT; CDR3 protein: CASSQDPGDWDQPQHF
CDR3 length: 16; J gene: TRBJ1-5; D gene: NA; V gene: TRBV6-2/TRBV6-3; clone size: NA; CDR3 DNA: TGTGCCAGCAGTTTCCTAAGACAAATTAGCAATCAGCCCCAGCATTTT; CDR3 protein: CASSFLRQISNQPQHF
CDR3 length: 17; J gene: TRBJ2-1; D gene: TRBD1; V gene: TRBV11-2; clone size: NA; CDR3 DNA: TGTGCCAGCAGCTTAGGAAGGGGGCGAGGGGGCTACAATGAGCAGTTCTTC; CDR3 protein: CASSLGRGRGGYNEQFF
CDR3 length: 18; J gene: TRBJ2-2; D gene: TRBD2; V gene: TRBV7-3; clone size: few; CDR3 DNA: TGTGCCAGCACCAAAACCAGCGGGGGGTCATATGGCACCGGGGAGCTGTTTTTT; CDR3 protein: CASTKTSGGSYGTGELFF
CDR3 length: 16; J gene: TRBJ1-5; D gene: NA; V gene: TRBV6-2/TRBV6-3; clone size: NA; CDR3 DNA: TGTGCCAGCAGTTACGGCTGGGGGGATGGCAATCAGCCCCAGCATTTT; CDR3 protein: CASSYGWGDGNQPQHF
CDR3 length: 16; J gene: TRBJ2-7; D gene: TRBD2; V gene: TRBV25-1; clone size: few; CDR3 DNA: TGTGCCAGCAGTGAATCCCGACTAGCGGGGGTCTACGAGCAGTACTTC; CDR3 protein: CASSESRLAGVYEQYF
CDR3 length: 15; J gene: TRBJ2-4; D gene: TRBD2; V gene: TRBV5-1; clone size: NA; CDR3 DNA: TGCGCCAGCAGCGACACTAGCGGGGGGGCTGACATTCAGTACTTC; CDR3 protein: CASSDTSGGADIQYF
CDR3 length: 17; J gene: TRBJ1-4; D gene: TRBD1; V gene: TRBV7-9; clone size: NA; CDR3 DNA: TGTGCCAGCAGTCACGGGGGAGCTGACAGGGGACGAGAAAAACTGTTTTTT; CDR3 protein: CASSHGGADRGREKLFF
CDR3 length: 14; J gene: TRBJ2-7; D gene: NA; V gene: TRBV13; clone size: NA; CDR3 DNA: TGTGCCAGCAGCTTAGGTGGTAACCTACCCGAGCAGTACTTC; CDR3 protein: CASSLGGNLPEQYF
CDR3 length: 15; J gene: TRBJ1-5; D gene: NA; V gene: TRBV6-5; clone size: NA; CDR3 DNA: TGTGCCAGCAGTAAGTTTAGAGGCGGCAATCAGCCCCAGCATTTT; CDR3 protein: CASSKFRGGNQPQHF
CDR3 length: 12; J gene: TRBJ2-1; D gene: NA; V gene: TRBV11-1; clone size: NA; CDR3 DNA: TGTGCCAGCAGTTTCTCCTATCCAGAGCAGTTCTTC; CDR3 protein: CASSFSYPEQFF
CDR3 length: 15; J gene: TRBJ2-4; D gene: NA; V gene: TRBV7-7; clone size: NA; CDR3 DNA: TGTGCCAGCAGCTTAGCGCACATTACCAAAAACATTCAGTACTTC; CDR3 protein: CASSLAHITKNIQYF
CDR3 length: 15; J gene: TRBJ1-3; D gene: NA; V gene: TRBV6-5; clone size: NA; CDR3 DNA: TGTGCCAGCAGTTACGGAGGGTATGCTGGAAACACCATATATTTT; CDR3 protein: CASSYGGYAGNTIYF
CDR3 length: 15; J gene: TRBJ2-1; D gene: TRBD2; V gene: TRBV5-1; clone size: NA; CDR3 DNA: TGCGCCAGCAGGCCCGGGACTAGCGCCCACAATGAGCAGTTCTTC; CDR3 protein: CASRPGTSAHNEQFF
CDR3 length: 17; J gene: TRBJ2-3; D gene: TRBD2; V gene: TRBV4-1; clone size: NA; CDR3 DNA: TGCGCCAGCAGCCAAGATCGGGAGCGGGGGACCACAGATACGCAGTATTTT; CDR3 protein: CASSQDRERGTTDTQYF
CDR3 length: 16; J gene: TRBJ2-2; D gene: TRBD2; V gene: TRBV7-3; clone size: NA; CDR3 DNA: TGTGCCAGCAGCTCAGGACTAGCGGGGGTGAAGGGGGAGCTGTTTTTT; CDR3 protein: CASSSGLAGVKGELFF
CDR3 length: 14; J gene: TRBJ2-3; D gene: TRBD2; V gene: TRBV6-2/TRBV6-3; clone size: few; CDR3 DNA: TGTGCCAGCAGTGCCGGACTAGCAACAGATACGCAGTATTTT; CDR3 protein: CASSAGLATDTQYF
CDR3 length: 17; J gene: TRBJ1-3; D gene: TRBD1; V gene: TRBV3-1/TRBV3-2; clone size: NA; CDR3 DNA: TGTGCCAGCAGCCAAGATCTAGAGGGGGCGCGGGGAAACACCATATATTTT; CDR3 protein: CASSQDLEGARGNTIYF
CDR3 length: 17; J gene: TRBJ2-1; D gene: TRBD2; V gene: TRBV9; clone size: NA; CDR3 DNA: TGTGCCAGCAGCCCAGGACTAGCGGGGGGAGTCTACAATGAGCAGTTCTTC; CDR3 protein: CASSPGLAGGVYNEQFF
CDR3 length: 14; J gene: TRBJ2-7; D gene: TRBD1; V gene: TRBV6-5; clone size: once; CDR3 DNA: TGTGCCAGCAGACCGGGACAGGGAGTTTACGAGCAGTACTTC; CDR3 protein: CASRPGQGVYEQYF
CDR3 length: 15; J gene: TRBJ1-6; D gene: TRBD1; V gene: TRBV19; clone size: NA; CDR3 DNA: TGTGCCAGTAGTATAGAGCAGGGGGCAAATTCACCCCTCCACTTT; CDR3 protein: CASSIEQGANSPLHF
CDR3 length: 14; J gene: TRBJ2-5; D gene: NA; V gene: TRBV5-6; clone size: once; CDR3 DNA: TGTGCCAGCAGCTTATCACGGGGTGGAGAGACCCAGTACTTC; CDR3 protein: CASSLSRGGETQYF
CDR3 length: 13; J gene: TRBJ1-2; D gene: NA; V gene: TRBV7-3; clone size: NA; CDR3 DNA: TGTGCCAGCAGCTTGGACGGGGAGGAAGGCTACACCTTC; CDR3 protein: CASSLDGEEGYTF
CDR3 length: 15; J gene: TRBJ2-3; D gene: TRBD2; V gene: TRBV25-1; clone size: NA; CDR3 DNA: TGTGCCAGCAGTTCTTGGACTAGCTTGGCAGATACGCAGTATTTT; CDR3 protein: CASSSWTSLADTQYF
CDR3 length: 12; J gene: TRBJ1-2; D gene: NA; V gene: TRBV6-5; clone size: NA; CDR3 DNA: TGTGCCAGCATGGGGCAGCTTTATGGCTACACCTTC; CDR3 protein: CASMGQLYGYTF
CDR3 length: 14; J gene: TRBJ1-6; D gene: TRBD1; V gene: TRBV19; clone size: NA; CDR3 DNA: TGTGCCAGTAGGAACATGGACAGGGATTCACCCCTCCACTTT; CDR3 protein: CASRNMDRDSPLHF
CDR3 length: 15; J gene: TRBJ1-6; D gene: TRBD1; V gene: TRBV7-9; clone size: NA; CDR3 DNA: TGTGCCAGCAGCGCCAGAACAGGGGGCAGTTCACCCCTCCACTTT; CDR3 protein: CASSARTGGSSPLHF
CDR3 length: 12; J gene: TRBJ2-2; D gene: NA; V gene: TRBV27; clone size: NA; CDR3 DNA: TGTGCCAGCAGTCCCGTTACCGGGGAGCTGTTTTTT; CDR3 protein: CASSPVTGELFF
CDR3 length: 14; J gene: TRBJ1-5; D gene: NA; V gene: TRBV9; clone size: NA; CDR3 DNA: TGTGCCAGCGGTTCGGGGAGAAGCAATCAGCCCCAGCATTTT; CDR3 protein: CASGSGRSNQPQHF
CDR3 length: 13; J gene: TRBJ2-1; D gene: NA; V gene: TRBV4-3; clone size: NA; CDR3 DNA: TGCGCCAGCAGCCAAGGCCGGGGGGCCGAAGAGTTCTTC; CDR3 protein: CASSQGRGAEEFF
CDR3 length: 14; J gene: TRBJ1-1; D gene: NA; V gene: TRBV5-6; clone size: NA; CDR3 DNA: TGTGCCAGCAGCTTGGGGGGTCTTGGACAGACAGCTTTCTTT; CDR3 protein: CASSLGGLGQTAFF
CDR3 length: 13; J gene: TRBJ2-2; D gene: TRBD1; V gene: TRBV19; clone size: NA; CDR3 DNA: TGTGCCACTTCGGGACAGGGTACTGGGGAGCTGTTTTTT; CDR3 protein: CATSGQGTGELFF
CDR3 length: 13; J gene: TRBJ1-2; D gene: NA; V gene: TRBV6-5; clone size: NA; CDR3 DNA: TGTGCCAGCAGTTACGGGGGGGCCTATGGCTACACCTTC; CDR3 protein: CASSYGGAYGYTF
CDR3 length: 13; J gene: TRBJ2-3; D gene: NA; V gene: TRBV30; clone size: NA; CDR3 DNA: TGTGCCTGGAGTGTACGTAGCAAGGATACGCAGTATTTT; CDR3 protein: CAWSVRSKDTQYF
CDR3 length: 16; J gene: TRBJ2-3; D gene: TRBD1; V gene: TRBV9; clone size: once; CDR3 DNA: TGTGCCAGCAGCGCCCAAATGACAGGGACAAGAGATACGCAGTATTTT; CDR3 protein: CASSAQMTGTRDTQYF
CDR3 length: 12; J gene: TRBJ2-3; D gene: NA; V gene: TRBV12-3/TRBV12-4; clone size: NA; CDR3 DNA: TGTGCCAGCTCAACTAGCACAGATACGCAGTATTTT; CDR3 protein: CASSTSTDTQYF
CDR3 length: 13; J gene: TRBJ2-7; D gene: TRBD2; V gene: TRBV29-1; clone size: NA; CDR3 DNA: TGCAGCGTCGGCCCCGGGGGGGGTAGCGAGCAGTACTTC; CDR3 protein: CSVGPGGGSEQYF
CDR3 length: 15; J gene: TRBJ2-2; D gene: TRBD2; V gene: TRBV5-1; clone size: few; CDR3 DNA: TGCGCCACCCGACTAGCGGGGGGTGGAACCGGGGAGCTGTTTTTT; CDR3 protein: CATRLAGGGTGELFF
CDR3 length: 13; J gene: TRBJ1-2; D gene: NA; V gene: TRBV10-3; clone size: once; CDR3 DNA: TGTGCCATCAGTCCAACAGCAACCTATGGCTACACCTTC; CDR3 protein: CAISPTATYGYTF
CDR3 length: 12; J gene: TRBJ2-7; D gene: NA; V gene: TRBV6-2/TRBV6-3; clone size: NA; CDR3 DNA: TGTGCCAGCAGTTTAGAGTACTACGAGCAGTACTTC; CDR3 protein: CASSLEYYEQYF
CDR3 length: 14; J gene: TRBJ2-7; D gene: NA; V gene: TRBV5-5; clone size: NA; CDR3 DNA: TGTGCCAGCAGCTTTTACAGGGCCTCCGCCGAGCAGTACTTC; CDR3 protein: CASSFYRASAEQYF
CDR3 length: 15; J gene: TRBJ1-3; D gene: TRBD1; V gene: TRBV18; clone size: NA; CDR3 DNA: TGTGCCAGCTCGCTGGACAGGTTCTCTGGAAACACCATATATTTT; CDR3 protein: CASSLDRFSGNTIYF
CDR3 length: 16; J gene: TRBJ1-2; D gene: NA; V gene: TRBV1; clone size: NA; CDR3 DNA: TGCACCAGCAGGAGATTTAGTTTGTGCGAAACCTATGGCTACACCTTC; CDR3 protein: CTSRRFSLCETYGYTF
CDR3 length: 19; J gene: TRBJ2-2; D gene: TRBD2; V gene: TRBV4-2; clone size: NA; CDR3 DNA: TGTGCCAGCAGCCAAGCGACTAGCGGGGGGGCCTTGAACACCGGGGAGCTGTTTTTT; CDR3 protein: CASSQATSGGALNTGELFF
CDR3 length: 17; J gene: TRBJ1-2; D gene: NA; V gene: TRBV5-6; clone size: NA; CDR3 DNA: TGTGCCAGCAGCCCAAACCGACGTAGAACAGTACTCTATGGCTACACCTTC; CDR3 protein: CASSPNRRRTVLYGYTF